Included here is one TCR beta chain sequence, with context. The specificity of this receptor is unknown. It has no much larger one-base neighbor in the sample; base qualities were not kept. The data belong to a study of cytotoxic CD8 clonotypes in ibrutinib-treated CLL (dated by TCRdb to the early 2020s). Describing the broader study: The cohort was composed of some ten relapsed/refractory and about 16 treatment-naive patients; IGHV unmutated status was identified in 17 patients. On average, each sample yielded 250,000 to 300,000 productive templates and 85,000 to 95,000 productive rearrangements. Cryopreserved peripheral blood mononuclear cells were obtained before treatment, at response, and at either sustained remission or disease progression. Every remission and progressive disease sample was obtained while ibrutinib was still being received by the patients. The response samples were drawn at a median of 12 months into treatment, with a range of about 6 to 36 months. Longitudinal samples were available for 26 of the 86 trial participants. Responses were partial in around 25 patients and complete in 2; after median around 68 months follow-up, roughly 14 stayed in remission and some twelve progressed.

Per the publication, the time point label means: about eleven months on ibrutinib. For TCR beta library preparation, 1.5 to 2 micrograms of genomic DNA was extracted from cryopreserved PBMCs. High-throughput TCR beta sequencing was performed on longitudinal blood samples from CLL patients receiving ibrutinib monotherapy. The patients took part in an open-label, single-center phase 2 trial of ibrutinib monotherapy. Deletion took 4 bases off V and 4 bases off J, with a span of 11 bases between the germline ends. Its CDR3 holds 13 amino acids, cysteine through phenylalanine. Of all the DNA, just the CDR3 is kept, 39 bases in frame from base 1. CDR1 and CDR2 are drawn from the germline V gene (reference sequence): MNHEY, SMNVEV. What the research found in general, with its limitations: At baseline, clonality was higher than in age-matched healthy donors and showed a strong correlation with circulating CD8+ T-cell counts. Clonality rose at ibrutinib response, remained stable during sustained remission, and dropped back toward baseline at progression. Sampling times were not matched between sustained-remission and progressing patients, and lymph node repertoires were not studied. Public clonotypes were found to be uncommon and were observed to contract or remain stable during treatment; the increase in clonality was shown to reflect expansion of private clonotypes at ibrutinib response.

On a MiSeq, deep resolution sequencing aimed for a depth between 1 in 1 million and 1 in 200,000 T cells, with each clonotype covered approximately 10x on average. The immunoSEQ hsTCRB Kit was used to generate TCR beta libraries. Concerning the study's data processing: The data were analyzed with ImmunoSEQ Analyzer and ImmunoSEQ Data Assistant, and V, D and J gene assignments followed IMGT definitions. Clonality, which ranges from 0 to 1, was calculated as one minus the normalized Shannon entropy of productive rearrangement frequencies. Only overrepresented clonotypes making up at least 0.05% of each patient's repertoire were included in the public clonotype analysis. Approximately 12 repertoires from age-matched healthy donors, obtained from immuneACCESS, served as clonality controls. Drawn from immuneACCESS, this table holds only the in-frame rearrangements with V and J called that TCRdb kept. Clones are partly lost; checked studies trace under half to an unresolved V gene and leave the rest unexplained. From that table come the V and J calls and clone size; the DNA was used to work out D and trimming. The sample records around 26,000 clones, roughly 71% of which are singletons. Of the sample, over 35% is held by the ten largest clones.

This receptor was obtained from a human donor with chronic lymphocytic leukemia. This chain joins TRBV27 to TRBJ2-7; the D segment cannot be called with confidence. The starting material was PBMCs, obtained after 12 months of ibrutinib treatment. The nucleotides are TGTGCCAGCAGTTCAGGACCCAGATACGAGCAGTACTTC. This yields the protein CASSSGPRYEQYF.